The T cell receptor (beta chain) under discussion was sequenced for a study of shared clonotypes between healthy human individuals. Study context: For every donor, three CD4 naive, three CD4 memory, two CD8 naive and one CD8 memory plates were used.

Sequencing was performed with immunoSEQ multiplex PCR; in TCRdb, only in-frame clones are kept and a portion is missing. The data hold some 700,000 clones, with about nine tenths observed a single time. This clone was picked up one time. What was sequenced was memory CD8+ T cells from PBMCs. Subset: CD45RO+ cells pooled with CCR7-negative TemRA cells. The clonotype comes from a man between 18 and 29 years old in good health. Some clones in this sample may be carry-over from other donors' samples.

Here the CDR3 DNA reads TGCGCCAGCAGCCTAAACTGGATCTCCTACAATGAGCAGTTCTTC. Protein: CASSLNWISYNEQFF. The chain uses TRBV4-1 and TRBJ2-1; D remains unclear. The CDR3 is made up of 15 amino acids. Germline loops: CDR1 MGHRA, CDR2 YSYEKL. The ends were cut back, 4 bases at V and 0 bases at J, with 10 bases in the middle.